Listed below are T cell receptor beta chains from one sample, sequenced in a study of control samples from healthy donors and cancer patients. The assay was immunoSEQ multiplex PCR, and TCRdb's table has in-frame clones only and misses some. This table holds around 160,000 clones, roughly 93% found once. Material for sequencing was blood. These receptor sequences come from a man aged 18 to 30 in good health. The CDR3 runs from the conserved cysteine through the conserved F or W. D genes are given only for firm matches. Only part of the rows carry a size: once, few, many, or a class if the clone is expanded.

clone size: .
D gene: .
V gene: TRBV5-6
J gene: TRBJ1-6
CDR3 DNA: TGTGCCAGCGGGTTCGTACTAGACAATTCACCCCTCCACTTT
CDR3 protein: CASGFVLDNSPLHF

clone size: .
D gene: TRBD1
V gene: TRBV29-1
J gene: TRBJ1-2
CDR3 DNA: TGCAGCGTTGTGGGGTCGGGGACAGGGGCCCCCTATGGCTACACCTTC
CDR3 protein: CSVVGSGTGAPYGYTF

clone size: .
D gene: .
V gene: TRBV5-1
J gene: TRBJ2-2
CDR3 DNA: TGCGCCAGCAGCTTGCTGACCAACACCGGGGAGCTGTTTTTT
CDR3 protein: CASSLLTNTGELFF

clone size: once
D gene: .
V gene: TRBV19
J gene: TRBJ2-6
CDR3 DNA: TGTGCCAGTAAGGGGGGTGCAGGAGGGGCCAACGTCCTGACTTTC
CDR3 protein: CASKGGAGGANVLTF

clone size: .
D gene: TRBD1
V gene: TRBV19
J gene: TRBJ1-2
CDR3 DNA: TGTGCCAGTAAATCGGGACAGTCCCACTATGGCTACACCTTC
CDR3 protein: CASKSGQSHYGYTF

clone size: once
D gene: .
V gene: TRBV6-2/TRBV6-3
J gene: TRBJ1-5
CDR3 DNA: TGTGCCAGCAGTTACCCTCGTCAGCCCCAGCATTTT
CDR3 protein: CASSYPRQPQHF

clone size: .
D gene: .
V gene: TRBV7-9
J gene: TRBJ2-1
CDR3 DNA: TGTGCCAGCAGTTCCACGAGGCCCCACAATGAGCAGTTCTTC
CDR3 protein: CASSSTRPHNEQFF

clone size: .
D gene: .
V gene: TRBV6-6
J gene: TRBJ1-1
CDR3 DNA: TGTGCCAGCAGTCGATCGACCCGGAACACTGAAGCTTTCTTT
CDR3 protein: CASSRSTRNTEAFF

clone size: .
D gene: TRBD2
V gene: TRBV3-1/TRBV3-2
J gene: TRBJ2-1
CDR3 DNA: TGTGCCAGCAGCCAAGTGGGACTAGCGGACAAATACAATGAGCAGTTCTTC
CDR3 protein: CASSQVGLADKYNEQFF

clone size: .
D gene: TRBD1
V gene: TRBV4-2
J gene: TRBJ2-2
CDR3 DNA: TGTGCCAGCAGCCTGGGACAGGGCAACACCGGGGAGCTGTTTTTT
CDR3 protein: CASSLGQGNTGELFF

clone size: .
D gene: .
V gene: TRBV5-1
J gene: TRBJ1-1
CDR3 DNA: TGCGCCAGCAGCTTGTCAGGACGGAACACTGAAGCTTTCTTT
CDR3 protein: CASSLSGRNTEAFF

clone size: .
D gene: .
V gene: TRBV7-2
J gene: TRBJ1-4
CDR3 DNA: TGTGCCAGCAGCTTATCAGGGTTTGATGAAAAACTGTTTTTT
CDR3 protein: CASSLSGFDEKLFF

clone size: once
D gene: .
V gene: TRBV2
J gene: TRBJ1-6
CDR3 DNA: TGTGCCAGCCGCCCCAGCACCCAGGATTCCTATAATTCACCCCTCCACTTT
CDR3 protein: CASRPSTQDSYNSPLHF

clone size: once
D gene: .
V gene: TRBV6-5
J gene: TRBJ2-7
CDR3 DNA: TGTGCCAGCGGGGAGGTCGGGGGCGACTCCTACGAGCAGTACTTC
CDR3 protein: CASGEVGGDSYEQYF

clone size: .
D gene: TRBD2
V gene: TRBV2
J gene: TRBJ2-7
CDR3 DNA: TGTGCCAGCAGTGACATCCAGCGGGGGAATTACTACGAGCAGTACTTC
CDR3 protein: CASSDIQRGNYYEQYF

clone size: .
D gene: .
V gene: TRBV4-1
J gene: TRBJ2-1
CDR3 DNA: TGCGCCAGCAGCCAGGGACGATTGGGGCCGCCCTACAATGAGCAGTTCTTC
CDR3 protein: CASSQGRLGPPYNEQFF

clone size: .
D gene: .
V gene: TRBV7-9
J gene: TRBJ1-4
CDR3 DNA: TGTGCCAGCAGCTCGGAGGGCTTAACAGCGTGGAATGAAAAACTGTTTTTT
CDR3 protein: CASSSEGLTAWNEKLFF

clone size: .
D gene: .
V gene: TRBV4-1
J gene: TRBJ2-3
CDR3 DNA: TGCGCCAGCAGCCAAGGATTTCACAGAGGGTCCGCGAAAGATACGCAGTATTTT
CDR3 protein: CASSQGFHRGSAKDTQYF

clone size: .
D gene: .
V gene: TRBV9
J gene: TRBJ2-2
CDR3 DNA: TGTGCCAGCAGCGTAGTGGCGAACACCGGGGAGCTGTTTTTT
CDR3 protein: CASSVVANTGELFF

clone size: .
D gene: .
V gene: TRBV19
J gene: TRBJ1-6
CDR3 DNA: TGTGCCAGTATGGGTATCGGTTCGGGTTTGGAAGTCATCTACGATAATTCACCCCTCCACTTT
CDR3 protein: CASMGIGSGLEVIYDNSPLHF

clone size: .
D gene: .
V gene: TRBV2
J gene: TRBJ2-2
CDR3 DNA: TGTGCCAGCGGCCGGGAGAACACCGGGGAGCTGTTTTTT
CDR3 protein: CASGRENTGELFF

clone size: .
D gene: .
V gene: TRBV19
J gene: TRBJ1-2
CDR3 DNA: TGTGCCAGTAGTGCCACCCTAGAAAACGACTATGGCTACACCTTC
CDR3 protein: CASSATLENDYGYTF

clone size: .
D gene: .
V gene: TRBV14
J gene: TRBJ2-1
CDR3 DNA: TGTGCCAGCAGCCAAGAGCTCACCCCCGGCAATGAGCAGTTCTTC
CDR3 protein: CASSQELTPGNEQFF

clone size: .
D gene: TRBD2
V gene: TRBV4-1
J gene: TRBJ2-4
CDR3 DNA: TGCGCCAGCAGCCAACCCCTAGCGGGAGGCCGAATGGCCAAAAACATTCAGTACTTC
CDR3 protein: CASSQPLAGGRMAKNIQYF

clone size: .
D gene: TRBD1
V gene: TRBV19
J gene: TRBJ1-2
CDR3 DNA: TGTGCCAGTAGTCGCGATCGCGACAGGGACTATGGCTACACCTTC
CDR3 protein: CASSRDRDRDYGYTF

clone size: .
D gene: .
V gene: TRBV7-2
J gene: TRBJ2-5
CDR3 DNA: TGTGCCAGCAGCCCCGGGACTTATCAAGAGACCCAGTACTTC
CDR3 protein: CASSPGTYQETQYF

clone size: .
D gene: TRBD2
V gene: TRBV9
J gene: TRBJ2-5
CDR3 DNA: TGTGCCAGCAGCGTCCTAGCGGGACGGCAAGAGACCCAGTACTTC
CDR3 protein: CASSVLAGRQETQYF

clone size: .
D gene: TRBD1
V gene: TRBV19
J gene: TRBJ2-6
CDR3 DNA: TGTGCCAGTAACAAGGGGGCGTACCCCTCTGGGGCCAACGTCCTGACTTTC
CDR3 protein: CASNKGAYPSGANVLTF

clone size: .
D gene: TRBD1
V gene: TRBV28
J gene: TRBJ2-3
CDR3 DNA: TGTGCCAGCAGTTTTCGGACAGGGTGGGCCCTACAGTATTTT
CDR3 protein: CASSFRTGWALQYF

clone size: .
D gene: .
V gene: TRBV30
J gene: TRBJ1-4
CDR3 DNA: TGTGCCTGGAGGGGTAGTGGTGAAAAACTGTTTTTT
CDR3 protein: CAWRGSGEKLFF

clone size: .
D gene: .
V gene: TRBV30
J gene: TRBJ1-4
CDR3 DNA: TGTGCCTGGGGGCGGACAGTTAATAAGAATGAAAAACTGTTTTTT
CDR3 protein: CAWGRTVNKNEKLFF

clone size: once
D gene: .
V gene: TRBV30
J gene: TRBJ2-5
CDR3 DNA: TGTGCCTGGACCACCACCCGAGGGGGGTGGGAGACCCAGTACTTC
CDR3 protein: CAWTTTRGGWETQYF

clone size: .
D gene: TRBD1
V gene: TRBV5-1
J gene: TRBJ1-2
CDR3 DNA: TGCGCCAGCAGCTTGTTCCAGGGGGCAGATGGCTACACCTTC
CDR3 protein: CASSLFQGADGYTF

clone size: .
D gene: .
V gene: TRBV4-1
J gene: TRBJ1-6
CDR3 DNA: TGCGCCAGCAGCCGCCAGAACCTACCCCGGAGACAGGAAAATTCACCCCTCCACTTT
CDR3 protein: CASSRQNLPRRQENSPLHF

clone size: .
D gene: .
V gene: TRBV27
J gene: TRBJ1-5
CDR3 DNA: TGTGCCAGCAGTTTGGTGGGGGCTTTCGGTCAGCCCCAGCATTTT
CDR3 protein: CASSLVGAFGQPQHF

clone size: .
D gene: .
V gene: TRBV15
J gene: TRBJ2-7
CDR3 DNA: TGTGCCACCAGCAGAGATCTGGAGGGCTACGAGCAGTACTTC
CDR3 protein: CATSRDLEGYEQYF

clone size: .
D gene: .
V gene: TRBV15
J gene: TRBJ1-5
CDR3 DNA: TGTGCCACCAGCAGACCTACGGGCAATCAGCCCCAGCATTTT
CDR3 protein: CATSRPTGNQPQHF

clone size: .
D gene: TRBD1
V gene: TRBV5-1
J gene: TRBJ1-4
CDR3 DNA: TGCGCCAGCAGCTTCGGGACAGGGGATGAAAAACTGTTTTTT
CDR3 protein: CASSFGTGDEKLFF

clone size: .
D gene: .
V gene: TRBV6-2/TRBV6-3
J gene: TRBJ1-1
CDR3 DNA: TGTGCCAGCAGTTTGGCGAACTGGAACACTGAAGCTTTCTTT
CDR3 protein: CASSLANWNTEAFF

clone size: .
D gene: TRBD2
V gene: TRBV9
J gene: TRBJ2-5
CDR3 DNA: TGTGCCAGCAGCGTAGAGAGGAAGAGCGGGAGAGAAGAGACCCAGTACTTC
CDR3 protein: CASSVERKSGREETQYF

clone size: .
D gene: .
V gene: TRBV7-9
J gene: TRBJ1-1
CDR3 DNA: TGTGCCAGCAGCCCTGTTGTCCGAAACACTGAAGCTTTCTTT
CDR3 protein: CASSPVVRNTEAFF